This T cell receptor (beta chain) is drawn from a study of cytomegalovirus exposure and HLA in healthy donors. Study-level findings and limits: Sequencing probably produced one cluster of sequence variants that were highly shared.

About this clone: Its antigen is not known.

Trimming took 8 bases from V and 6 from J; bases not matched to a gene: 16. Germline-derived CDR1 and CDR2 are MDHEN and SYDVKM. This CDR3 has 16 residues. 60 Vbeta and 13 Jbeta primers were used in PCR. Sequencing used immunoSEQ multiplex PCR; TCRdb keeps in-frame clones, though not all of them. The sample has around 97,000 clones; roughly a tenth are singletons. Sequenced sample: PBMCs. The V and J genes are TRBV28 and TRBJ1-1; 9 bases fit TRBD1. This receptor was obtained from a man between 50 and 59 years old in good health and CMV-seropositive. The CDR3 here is CASPAGNRGPRSEAFF. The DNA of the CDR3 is TGTGCCAGCCCGGCGGGGAACAGGGGGCCACGCTCTGAAGCTTTCTTT.